These 22 T cell receptor beta chains were all obtained from the same sample, sequenced in a study of cytomegalovirus exposure and HLA in healthy donors. The PCR ran on 60 Vbeta and 13 Jbeta primers. Here immunoSEQ multiplex PCR was the method, and the copy in TCRdb shows in-frame clones only, minus some. This table has approximately 120,000 clones, less than 80% appearing once. Sequenced: PBMCs. Receptor source: a man between 25 and 39 years old in good health and CMV-seronegative.

The chain couples TRBV11-2 to TRBJ2-5, with TRBD2 matching over 12 bases. CDR3 size: 17 residues. V lost 5 bases, J lost 1 base, and 8 bases stayed unmatched. Germline V gene sequence: CDR1 SGHAT, CDR2 FQNNGV. In DNA form, the CDR3 reads TGTGCCAGCAGCCGGCCAACTAGCGGGGGGCCCCAAGAGACCCAGTACTTC. Translated: CASSRPTSGGPQETQYF.

The gene calls are TRBV11-2 and TRBJ2-1, with D perhaps matching TRBD2 (7 bases). Trimming took 5 bases from V and 5 from J, leaving 19 bases between them. Germline-derived CDR1 and CDR2 are SGHAT and FQNNGV. The CDR3 length is 16 residues. The CDR3 DNA sequence: TGTGCCAGCAGCGGGGGGGGGAACAGGGTCGACAATGAGCAGTTCTTC. Translating gives CASSGGGNRVDNEQFF.

The CDR3, as DNA: TGTGCCTGGGGGACTAGCGGGGGGGGAGGCTCCTACAATGAGCAGTTCTTC. Protein: CAWGTSGGGGSYNEQFF. The rearrangement links TRBV30 to TRBJ2-1; TRBD2 matches 16 bases. The ends lost 5 bases at V and 0 bases at J; junction bases unmatched: 4. Germline values: CDR1 GTSNPN, CDR2 SVGIG (reference sequence). The CDR3 extends over 17 amino acids.

The genes are TRBV5-1 and TRBJ1-4; 12 positions match TRBD1. CDR3 length equals 17 residues. CDR1 and CDR2 (germline): SGHRS, YFSETQ. V was clipped by 0 bases and J by 8 bases; unmatched bases: 8. CDR3 nucleotide sequence: TGCGCCAGCAGCTTGGAAGGGACAGGGGGCGGTTGGGAAAAACTGTTTTTT. It encodes CASSLEGTGGGWEKLFF.

J is TRBJ1-4 and V is TRBV7-2; D is unresolved. V was trimmed by 1 base and J by 0 bases, leaving 6 bases between them. The germline V gene has CDR1 SGHTA and CDR2 FQGNSA. The CDR3 contains 15 residues. Here the CDR3 reads CASSLDPATNEKLFF. CDR3 DNA sequence: TGTGCCAGCAGCTTAGACCCGGCAACTAATGAAAAACTGTTTTTT.

This rearrangement joins TRBV5-4 to TRBJ1-2, with TRBD1 identical over 7 bases. Germline V gives CDR1 SGHNT, CDR2 YYREEE (reference sequence). Trimming cost V 2 bases and J 5 bases; bases outside gene matches: 9. This CDR3 is built from 15 residues. The CDR3 spells CASSFSPGQLYGYTF. The DNA for the CDR3 is TGTGCCAGCAGCTTTAGCCCGGGACAGCTATATGGCTACACCTTC.

This rearrangement joins TRBV5-1 to TRBJ2-3; D is possibly TRBD2 (5 bases). Germline CDR1 and CDR2: SGHRS and YFSETQ. V dropped 4 bases and J dropped 2 bases, with 11 bases sitting between them. This CDR3 comprises 14 residues. The CDR3 nucleotides are TGCGCCAGCAGCACCGGACTGGTCACAGATACGCAGTATTTT. Its protein is CASSTGLVTDTQYF.

The V and J genes are TRBV6-1 and TRBJ1-4, with 12 bases fitting TRBD1. Germline V gene sequence: CDR1 MNHNS, CDR2 SASEGT. The CDR3 spans 15 residues. Unmatched junction bases numbered 12, after V lost 6 bases and J lost 13 bases. The CDR3 DNA reads TGTGCCAGCAGAAACCCGGGACAGGGGGCAATACGACTGTTTTTT. Translating gives CASRNPGQGAIRLFF.

The CDR3 region is CASGALTYNSPLHF. The CDR3 DNA is TGTGCCAGCGGGGCCCTTACCTATAATTCACCCCTCCACTTT. This sequence joins TRBV6-5 and TRBJ1-6, with D perhaps matching TRBD1 (5 bases). The CDR3 is 14 amino acids. Germline lookup yields CDR1 MNHEY and CDR2 SVGAGI. Trimming took 8 bases from V and 2 from J, leaving 10 bases between them.

This clone was found once. The chain couples TRBV27 to TRBJ1-6; the D gene is possibly TRBD1 (6 bases). Germline loops: CDR1 MNHEY, CDR2 SMNVEV (reference sequence). The V end was cut by 5 bases, the J end by 8 bases, with 16 bases between. CDR3 length: 15 amino acids. The CDR3 reads CASSPRTARDSPLHF. The CDR3 nucleotides are TGTGCCAGCAGTCCTCGGACAGCCCGAGATTCACCCCTCCACTTT.

This clone was seen repeatedly, ten times or more. The chain employs TRBV6-5 and TRBJ1-1; D is unresolved. With 7 bases removed from V and 1 base from J, the gap between germline ends came to 10 bases. There are 13 residues in the CDR3. The germline gives CDR1 MNHEY, CDR2 SVGAGI. For the CDR3, the DNA is TGTGCCAGCAACCCCAGAAAGAACACTGAAGCTTTCTTT. It encodes CASNPRKNTEAFF.

The rearrangement joins TRBV29-1 to TRBJ2-3; TRBD1 matches at 12 bases. The CDR3 has 13 amino acids. Germline loops: CDR1 SQVTM, CDR2 ANQGSEA. Trimming at V came to 7 bases and at J to 5 bases, leaving 4 bases not matched to a gene. The CDR3 spells CSAGTGGIDTQYF. In DNA form, the CDR3 reads TGCAGCGCCGGGACAGGGGGCATAGATACGCAGTATTTT.

The genes are TRBV11-2 and TRBJ2-5; D possibly corresponds to TRBD2 (6 bases). The J call may be mistaken, given a closer DNA end match to TRBJ2-7. Germline-derived CDR1 and CDR2 are SGHAT and FQNNGV. CDR3 length: 15 amino acids. CDR3 sequence (DNA): TGTGCCAGCAGCTCGTACGGGGGTGAGACCTACGAGCAGTACTTC. Encoded protein: CASSSYGGETYEQYF.

CDR3 sequence (DNA): TGTGCCAGCAGTTACTCGGCAGGGTACAATAACTATGGCTACACCTTC. It translates to CASSYSAGYNNYGYTF. This chain uses TRBV6-5 with TRBJ1-2; perhaps TRBD1 as D (5 bases). V lost 0 bases and J lost 1, with 12 bases in between. The germline gives CDR1 MNHEY, CDR2 SVGAGI. This CDR3 is built from 16 residues.

The chain employs TRBV30 and TRBJ2-7, with TRBD1 matching 8 bases. The germline V gene has CDR1 GTSNPN and CDR2 SVGIG (reference sequence). The CDR3 is 14 residues long. Germline trimming cut 2 bases from V and 6 bases from J; bases unmatched to any gene: 9. CDR3 region: CAWSYRDRYGEQYF. In DNA form, the CDR3 reads TGTGCCTGGAGTTACCGGGACAGGTACGGCGAGCAGTACTTC.

The chain combines TRBV7-9 with TRBJ2-1; the match to TRBD1 covers 7 bases. CDR3 size: 16 residues. V trimming: 5 bases; J trimming: 7 bases; junction bases outside the gene matches: 14. The germline V gene encodes CDR1 SEHNR and CDR2 FQNEAQ (reference sequence). The CDR3 DNA reads as TGTGCCAGCAGCAGAAGATACGGGACAGAAGGGAATGAGCAGTTCTTC. This translates into CASSRRYGTEGNEQFF.

The V gene is TRBV9, the J gene TRBJ2-3; D may be TRBD1 (5 bases). This CDR3 spans 12 amino acids. V was clipped by 3 bases and J by 7 bases, with 9 bases between them. In germline, CDR1 is SGDLS, CDR2 YYNGEE. CDR3 sequence (DNA): TGTGCCAGCAGCGAAGGGGATTATACGCAGTATTTT. This translates into CASSEGDYTQYF.

The V call is TRBV19, the J call TRBJ2-7, with D maybe TRBD2 (5 bases). CDR3 length equals 16 residues. V was cut by 1 base and J by 2 bases, with 15 bases left in between. Per germline, CDR1 LNHDA and CDR2 SQIVND (reference sequence). The CDR3 DNA is TGTGCCAGTAGTATAGTTGGTAGCGCGAGACCCTACGAGCAGTACTTC. Amino acid sequence: CASSIVGSARPYEQYF.

A few counts support this clone. The chain combines TRBV7-9 with TRBJ1-1; TRBD1 aligns across 10 bases. This CDR3 spans 14 amino acids. Germline lookup yields CDR1 SEHNR and CDR2 FQNEAQ (reference sequence). The trim removed 6 bases at V and 10 bases at J, leaving 11 bases unmatched. In nucleotides, the CDR3 is TGTGCCAGCAGTCGCGGGACAGGGGCTTTAGGAGCTTTCTTT. Translated: CASSRGTGALGAFF.

Only one count was recorded for this clone. The chain couples TRBV19 to TRBJ1-1; tentative D call: TRBD1 (6 bases). The CDR3 extends over 11 amino acids. V lost 9 bases and J lost 9, with 14 bases in between. Looked up from germline, CDR1 is LNHDA and CDR2 is SQIVND (reference sequence). CDR3 residues: CASSGQSKAFF. The CDR3 nucleotides read TGTGCCAGCAGTGGACAGAGCAAAGCTTTCTTT.

The chain couples TRBV6-5 to TRBJ1-3, with D possibly TRBD1 on 6 matching bases. Germline V lookup: CDR1 MNHEY, CDR2 SVGAGI. V was trimmed by 10 bases and J by 7 bases, leaving 14 bases between them. The length of the CDR3 is 12 residues. CDR3 region: CATKTGANTIYF. CDR3 DNA sequence: TGTGCCACCAAGACAGGAGCGAACACCATATATTTT.

The chain recombines TRBV5-1 with TRBJ1-4; D is undetermined. Germline V CDR1 and CDR2: SGHRS, YFSETQ. Trimming left V 4 bases short and J 2 bases short, with 15 bases between. CDR3 length: 16 residues. CDR3 loop: CASSRNGVGTNEKLFF. The CDR3 region has the DNA TGCGCCAGCAGCCGGAACGGGGTGGGGACTAATGAAAAACTGTTTTTT. Looking up the rest from reference TRBV5-1 and TRBJ1-4 gives the full variable domain: KAGVTQTPRYLIKTRGQQVTLSCSPISGHRSVSWYQQTPGQGLQFLFEYFSETQRNKGNFPGRFSGRQFSNSRSEMNVSTLELGDSALYLCASSRNGVGTNEKLFFGSGTQLSVL.